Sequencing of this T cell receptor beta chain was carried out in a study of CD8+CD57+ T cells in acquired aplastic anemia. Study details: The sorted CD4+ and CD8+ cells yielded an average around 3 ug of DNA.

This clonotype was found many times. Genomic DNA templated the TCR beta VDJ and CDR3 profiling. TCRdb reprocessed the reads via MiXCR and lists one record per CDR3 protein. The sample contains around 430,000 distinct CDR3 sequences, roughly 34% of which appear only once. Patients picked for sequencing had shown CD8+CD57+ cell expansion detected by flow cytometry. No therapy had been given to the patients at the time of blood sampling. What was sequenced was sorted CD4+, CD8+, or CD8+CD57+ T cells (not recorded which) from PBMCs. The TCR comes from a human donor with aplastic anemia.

The CDR3 DNA reads TGTGCCAGTAGTGTCTGGAGACAGGGAGGAGCTTTCTTT. It codes for CASSVWRQGGAFF. This chain joins TRBV19 and TRBJ1-1, with 7 bases lining up with TRBD1. V was clipped by 5 bases and J by 10 bases; unmatched bases: 10. This CDR3 is 13 amino acids long. Germline V gene sequence: CDR1 LNHDA, CDR2 SQIVND (reference sequence).